This record covers a single T cell receptor (beta chain). What it binds is not known. These data come from a study of CD8+ T cells in alopecia areata. Study summary: Oral tofacitinib, 5 to 10 mg twice daily, was given in an open-label trial. Findings of the study overall: Against the mouse data, patients shared TCRs less clearly, possibly for HLA reasons.

Researchers gathered lesional scalp punch biopsies and peripheral blood from patients with alopecia areata. The ends were cut back, 0 bases at V and 1 base at J, with 9 bases in the middle. The CDR3 has 15 residues. Germline V gives CDR1 LNHDA, CDR2 SQIVND (reference sequence). The sequencing template was cDNA reverse transcribed from extracted RNA. Using immunoSEQ multiplex PCR, the repertoire was profiled, and TCRdb retains in-frame clones only, with some absent. In the table there are about 7,400 clones, roughly 66% of which are singletons. The material sequenced was skin, taken at week 0. The chain carries TRBV19 and TRBJ2-5; perhaps TRBD1 as D (5 bases). This clonotype was sampled from a human donor with alopecia areata. The CDR3 is CASSIDRRVQETQYF. The CDR3 DNA reads as TGTGCCAGTAGTATAGATCGCAGGGTCCAAGAGACCCAGTACTTC. The full variable domain, its missing parts supplied by reference TRBV19 and TRBJ2-5, is DGGITQSPKYLFRKEGQNVTLSCEQNLNHDAMYWYRQDPGQGLRLIYYSQIVNDFQKGDIAEGYSVSREKKESFPLTVTSAQKNPTAFYLCASSIDRRVQETQYFGPGTRLLVL.